A single sample gave rise to the 13 T cell receptor beta chains below, sequenced in a study of cytomegalovirus exposure and HLA in healthy donors. The protocol was immunoSEQ multiplex PCR, while the TCRdb copy is restricted to in-frame clones and leaves out a portion. The sample has about 260,000 clones, 90% seen once. Sequenced sample: PBMCs. The receptors derive from a woman aged 25 to 39 in good health and CMV-seronegative.

The chain has TRBV7-2 and TRBJ2-2; 8 nucleotides align to TRBD1. The CDR3 spans 18 residues. CDR1 and CDR2 from the germline V gene are SGHTA and FQGNSA. V lost 4 bases to trimming and J lost 6 bases; unmatched junction nucleotides: 16. CDR3 in DNA: TGTGCCAGCAGCTCACGAACCGGACAGGGAAGGGGTCCCGGGGAGCTGTTTTTT. Protein: CASSSRTGQGRGPGELFF. The full variable domain, in which reference TRBV7-2 and TRBJ2-2 provide the parts outside the CDR3, is GAGVSQSPSNKVTEKGKDVELRCDPISGHTALYWYRQSLGQGLEFLIYFQGNSAPDKSGLPSDRFSAERTGGSVSTLTIQRTQQEDSAVYLCASSSRTGQGRGPGELFFGEGSRLTVL.

The chain joins TRBV4-3 to TRBJ2-1; D tentatively reads TRBD1 or TRBD2 (5 bases each). The CDR3 has 12 residues. V was pared by 2 bases and J by 9 bases, with 8 bases between. Germline V gene lookup returns CDR1 LGHNA and CDR2 YSLEER. The CDR3 loop reads CASSQLGGEQFF. For the CDR3, the DNA is TGCGCCAGCAGCCAACTTGGGGGTGAGCAGTTCTTC.

This clone was found once. The rearrangement links TRBV7-2 to TRBJ2-6; D possibly uses TRBD1 or TRBD2 (6 bases each). Germline V gene lookup returns CDR1 SGHTA and CDR2 FQGNSA. Trimming left V 6 bases short and J 4 bases short, with 25 bases between. This CDR3 is 19 amino acids long. CDR3: CASRGGYGVQQEGANVLTF. The CDR3 region has the DNA TGTGCCAGCAGAGGGGGGTACGGGGTTCAACAGGAAGGGGCCAACGTCCTGACTTTC.

The chain links TRBV7-2 to TRBJ2-7; TRBD2 aligns across 13 bases. Germline V CDR1 and CDR2: SGHTA, FQGNSA. J was trimmed by 4 bases and V by 7 bases; bases with no gene match: 7. The CDR3 spans 15 residues. Here the CDR3 DNA reads TGTGCCAGCACCCAACTAGCGGGAGGGCCTTACGAGCAGTACTTC. It is translated as CASTQLAGGPYEQYF.

The chain uses TRBV27 and TRBJ2-2; D not certain. The CDR3 is 12 amino acids. Germline V gene data show CDR1 as MNHEY and CDR2 as SMNVEV (reference sequence). V was clipped by 5 bases and J by 7 bases, with 8 bases between them. The CDR3 DNA reads TGTGCCAGCAGTCCCCGTATCGGGGAGCTGTTTTTT. Its protein product is CASSPRIGELFF.

V and J are TRBV5-5 and TRBJ2-7; D may be TRBD2 (5 bases). CDR1 is SGHKS, CDR2 YYEKEE, per germline (reference sequence). Trimming shortened V by 9 bases and J by 3 bases, and 19 bases separated the two germline ends. The CDR3 is made up of 14 amino acids. The CDR3 sequence is CATQRGVGIYEQYF. The CDR3, as DNA: TGTGCCACCCAACGGGGTGTAGGAATCTACGAGCAGTACTTC.

The V call is TRBV6-5, the J call TRBJ2-3; 8 bases align to TRBD1. The J segment lost 1 base and the V segment lost 6 bases, leaving 6 bases of the junction unmatched. This CDR3 comprises 15 residues. Germline assignment: CDR1 MNHEY and CDR2 SVGAGI. The CDR3 here is CASSRDRGGTDTQYF. The CDR3 nucleotides are TGTGCCAGCAGCCGCGACAGGGGTGGCACAGATACGCAGTATTTT.

This clone was seen only once. V and J are TRBV4-2 and TRBJ2-3, with 11 nucleotides matching TRBD2. Germline assignment: CDR1 LGHNA and CDR2 YNFKEQ. The CDR3 has 15 amino acids. Trimming at V came to 2 bases and at J to 10 bases, leaving 8 bases not matched to a gene. This CDR3 is CASSQPLAGEGSQYF. In nucleotides, the CDR3 is TGTGCCAGCAGCCAACCACTAGCGGGAGAGGGGTCGCAGTATTTT.

V usage is TRBV7-6 and J usage is TRBJ1-1, with TRBD1 matching over 10 bases. CDR3 length equals 13 residues. Trimming removed 6 bases from V and 6 bases from J; junction bases left unmatched: 4. Germline V gives CDR1 SGHVS, CDR2 FNYEAQ. Written as DNA, the CDR3 is TGTGCCAGCAGAGGGGACAGGGGTTCTGAAGCTTTCTTT. This encodes CASRGDRGSEAFF.

This clone was seen only a few times. The chain joins TRBV4-1 to TRBJ2-7, with 8 bases identical to TRBD2. CDR1 MGHRA and CDR2 YSYEKL come from the germline V gene. Trimming at V came to 4 bases and at J to 3 bases, leaving 5 bases not matched to a gene. The CDR3 runs to 14 residues. The CDR3 DNA sequence: TGCGCCAGCAGCCCCCCCGGGAGGGGCTACGAGCAGTACTTC. It translates to CASSPPGRGYEQYF.

This chain uses TRBV5-6 with TRBJ2-2, with TRBD1 matching 8 bases. CDR3 size: 15 residues. V lost 7 bases and J lost 4; bases outside the gene matches: 9. The V gene's germline CDR1 is SGHDT and CDR2 YYEEEE. The CDR3 bases are TGTGCCAGCGTTGTTGGGGGGACAGGCACCGGGGAGCTGTTTTTT. It yields the protein CASVVGGTGTGELFF.

This clone has just a few counts. CDR3 amino acids: CSARDMETQYF. The CDR3, as DNA: TGCAGTGCTAGAGATATGGAGACCCAGTACTTC. The genes are TRBV20-1 and TRBJ2-5; D is undetermined. Germline CDR1 reads DFQATT; CDR2 reads SNEGSKA (reference sequence). The V end lost 0 bases, the J end lost 5 bases, and 4 bases lay between the germline ends. CDR3 length: 11 residues.

Comments on this clone: Distinct nucleotide sequences in the sample also encode this CDR3. The chain employs TRBV7-2 and TRBJ2-3; D might be TRBD2 (5 bases). The germline gives CDR1 SGHTA, CDR2 FQGNSA. The germline V and J ends were trimmed by 1 base and 6 bases, with 8 bases remaining between them. The CDR3 spans 13 residues. Written as DNA, the CDR3 is TGTGCCAGCAGCTTAGAGAGGGTCGATACGCAGTATTTT. It yields the protein CASSLERVDTQYF.